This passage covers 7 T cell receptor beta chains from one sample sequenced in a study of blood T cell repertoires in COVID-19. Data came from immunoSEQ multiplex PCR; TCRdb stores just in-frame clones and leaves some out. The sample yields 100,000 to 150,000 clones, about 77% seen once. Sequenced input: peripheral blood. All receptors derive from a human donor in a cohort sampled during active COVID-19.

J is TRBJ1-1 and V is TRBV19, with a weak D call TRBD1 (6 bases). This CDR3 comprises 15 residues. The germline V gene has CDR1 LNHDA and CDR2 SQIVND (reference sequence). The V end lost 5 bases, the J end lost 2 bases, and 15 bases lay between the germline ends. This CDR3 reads CASSPRTAHNTEAFF. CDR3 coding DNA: TGTGCCAGTAGTCCCAGGACAGCGCACAACACTGAAGCTTTCTTT.

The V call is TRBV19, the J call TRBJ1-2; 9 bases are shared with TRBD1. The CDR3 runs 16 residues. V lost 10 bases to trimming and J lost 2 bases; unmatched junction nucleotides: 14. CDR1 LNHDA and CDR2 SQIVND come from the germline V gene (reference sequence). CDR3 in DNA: TGTGCCACCAAAGTCGCCTTGGGGACAGGGAACTATGGCTACACCTTC. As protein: CATKVALGTGNYGYTF.

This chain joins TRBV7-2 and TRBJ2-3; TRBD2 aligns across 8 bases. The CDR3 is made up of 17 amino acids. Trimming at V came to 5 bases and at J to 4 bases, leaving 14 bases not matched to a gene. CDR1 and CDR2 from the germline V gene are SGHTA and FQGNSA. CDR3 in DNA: TGTGCCAGCAGCAGAAGGGGCCGGGGGGGCACCGCAGATACGCAGTATTTT. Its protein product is CASSRRGRGGTADTQYF.

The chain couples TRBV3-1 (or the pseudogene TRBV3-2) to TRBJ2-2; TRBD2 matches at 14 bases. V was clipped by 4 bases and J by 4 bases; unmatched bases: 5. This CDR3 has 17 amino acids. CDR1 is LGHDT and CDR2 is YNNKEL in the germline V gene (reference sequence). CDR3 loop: CASSPLTSGRVTGELFF. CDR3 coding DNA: TGTGCCAGCAGCCCCCTGACTAGCGGGAGGGTCACCGGGGAGCTGTTTTTT.

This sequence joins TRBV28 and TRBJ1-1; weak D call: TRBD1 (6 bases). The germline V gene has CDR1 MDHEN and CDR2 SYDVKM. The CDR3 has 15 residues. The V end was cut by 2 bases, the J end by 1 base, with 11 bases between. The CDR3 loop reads CASSLPGRGNTEAFF. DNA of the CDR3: TGTGCCAGCAGTTTACCCGGCAGGGGGAACACTGAAGCTTTCTTT.

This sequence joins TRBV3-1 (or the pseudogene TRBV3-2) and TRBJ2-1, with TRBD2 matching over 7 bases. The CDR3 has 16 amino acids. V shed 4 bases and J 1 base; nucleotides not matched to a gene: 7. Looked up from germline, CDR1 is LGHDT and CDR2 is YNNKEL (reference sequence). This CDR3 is CASSPRLAASYNEQFF. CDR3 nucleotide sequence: TGTGCCAGCAGCCCGCGACTAGCTGCTTCCTACAATGAGCAGTTCTTC.

CDR3 region: CASIPMGGAEYGYTF. In DNA form, the CDR3 reads TGTGCCAGCATCCCGATGGGAGGGGCAGAGTATGGCTACACCTTC. J is TRBJ1-2 and V is TRBV2, with D perhaps TRBD1 (5 bases). CDR3 length: 15 residues. Germline CDR1 and CDR2: SNHLY and FYNNEI. V was clipped by 7 bases and J by 5 bases, with 20 bases between them.